These 27 T cell receptor beta chains were sequenced from one sample in a study of T cells in Graves' hyperthyroidism and ophthalmopathy. TCR beta CDR3 regions were amplified from RNA. First-round RT-PCR with HTBI primers amplified the TCR CDR3 region. TCRdb redid the calling of the multiplex PCR reads with MiXCR, one entry per CDR3 protein. Of fewer than 650,000 distinct CDR3 sequences in the sample, 46% were seen once. The sample was peripheral blood or thyroid tissue (not recorded which). The receptors derive from an adult woman with Graves' disease, either hyperthyroidism or ophthalmopathy (not recorded which).

This chain joins TRBV20-1 and TRBJ1-2; 7 bases are shared with TRBD1. This CDR3 contains 15 residues. Trimming cost V 0 bases and J 6 bases; bases outside gene matches: 10. Germline CDR1 reads DFQATT; CDR2 reads SNEGSKA (reference sequence). CDR3 region: CSARDRQGGYHGYTF. Here the CDR3 DNA reads TGCAGTGCTAGAGATCGACAGGGCGGATATCATGGCTACACCTTC.

The sample holds many counts of this clonotype. The rearrangement uses TRBV2 and TRBJ2-2, with 8 positions matching TRBD1. V shed 8 bases, J shed 7 bases, and the junction held 6 bases outside the gene matches. The germline V gene has CDR1 SNHLY and CDR2 FYNNEI. This CDR3 spans 13 amino acids. The CDR3 is CASRTGLSGELFF. The CDR3 DNA reads as TGTGCCAGCCGGACAGGGCTTAGCGGGGAGCTGTTTTTT. The full variable domain, rest sourced from reference TRBV2 and TRBJ2-2, is EPEVTQTPSHQVTQMGQEVILRCVPISNHLYFYWYRQILGQKVEFLVSFYNNEISEKSEIFDDQFSVERPDGSNFTLKIRSTKLEDSAMYFCASRTGLSGELFFGEGSRLTVL.

For this clonotype: The junction shows a germline mismatch at one end, possibly a read error. V and J are TRBV10-3 and TRBJ2-5, with unresolved D. The CDR3 loop spans 12 amino acids. CDR1 and CDR2 from the germline V gene are ENHRY and SYGVKD. This CDR3 is CASSYGTETQYF. CDR3 DNA: TGTGCCAGCAGTTACGGAACAGAGACCCAGTACTTC.

This clonotype came up a few times. The gene calls are TRBV7-9 and TRBJ2-2; TRBD1 matches at 7 bases. J gave up 0 bases and V 1 base, and 8 bases lay outside the gene matches. Germline V gene sequence: CDR1 SEHNR, CDR2 FQNEAQ (reference sequence). The length of the CDR3 is 18 residues. Here the CDR3 reads CASSLERITGANTGELFF. DNA for the CDR3: TGTGCCAGCAGCTTAGAAAGGATCACAGGGGCGAACACCGGGGAGCTGTTTTTT.

The gene calls are TRBV2 and TRBJ1-1, with no clear D. Per germline, CDR1 SNHLY and CDR2 FYNNEI. V shed 4 bases and J shed 3 bases, with 9 bases lying between them. The CDR3 runs 13 residues. CDR3 sequence reads: CASSVYVYTEAFF. The CDR3 DNA follows: TGTGCCAGCAGTGTATACGTGTACACTGAAGCTTTCTTT. The whole variable domain, remainder taken from reference TRBV2 and TRBJ1-1, is EPEVTQTPSHQVTQMGQEVILRCVPISNHLYFYWYRQILGQKVEFLVSFYNNEISEKSEIFDDQFSVERPDGSNFTLKIRSTKLEDSAMYFCASSVYVYTEAFFGQGTRLTVV.

This clonotype was seen ten or more times. CDR3 loop: CAISWTGTNTYEQYF. CDR3 coding DNA: TGTGCCATCAGTTGGACCGGGACAAACACCTACGAGCAGTACTTC. V gene TRBV10-3 combines with J gene TRBJ2-7; D is possibly TRBD1 (6 bases). The V gene's germline CDR1 is ENHRY and CDR2 SYGVKD. V was pared by 5 bases and J by 2 bases, with 16 bases between. CDR3 size: 15 residues.

The rearrangement uses TRBV29-1 and TRBJ2-7; TRBD2 matches 10 bases. Germline CDR1 SQVTM, CDR2 ANQGSEA. V lost 4 bases and J lost 2; bases outside the gene matches: 2. The CDR3 loop spans 13 amino acids. The CDR3 loop reads CSVGTSGAYEQYF. CDR3 DNA sequence: TGCAGCGTTGGGACTAGCGGCGCCTACGAGCAGTACTTC.

This clonotype was detected many times. The gene calls are TRBV6-1 and TRBJ2-5; 10 bases align to TRBD1. Trimming cost V 5 bases and J 2 bases; bases outside gene matches: 8. CDR1 is MNHNS, CDR2 SASEGT, per germline. CDR3 length equals 16 residues. CDR3 protein: CASSYKDRGVQETQYF. The CDR3 DNA reads TGTGCCAGCAGTTACAAGGACAGGGGGGTTCAAGAGACCCAGTACTTC.

This clonotype was recorded only once. The chain combines TRBV20-1 with TRBJ1-3; TRBD1 is a possible D gene (6 bases). Germline lookup yields CDR1 DFQATT and CDR2 SNEGSKA (reference sequence). V lost 3 bases and J lost 6, with 18 bases in between. The CDR3 has 15 amino acids. This CDR3 is CSASVRGRFENTIYF. CDR3 bases: TGCAGTGCTAGCGTGAGGGGGAGATTTGAAAACACCATATATTTT.

Comments on this clonotype: Its ends do not fully match the called genes, so a read error is possible. V gene TRBV19 combines with J gene TRBJ1-2, with D unresolved. The CDR3 has 13 residues. CDR1 is LNHDA, CDR2 SQIVND, per germline (reference sequence). The CDR3 reads CASSVAGAYGHTF. CDR3 bases: TGTGCCAGTAGTGTAGCCGGCGCCTATGGCCACACCTTC.

Many counts were recorded for this clonotype. This chain joins TRBV7-9 and TRBJ1-2; D gene ambiguous. Germline CDR1 and CDR2: SEHNR and FQNEAQ (reference sequence). CDR3 length equals 11 residues. V was clipped by 7 bases and J by 8 bases, with 11 bases between them. This CDR3 is CASTRAGGYTF. The CDR3 DNA sequence: TGTGCCAGCACAAGGGCTGGCGGCTACACCTTC.

The chain carries TRBV28 and TRBJ2-7, with D perhaps TRBD2 (6 bases). Deletions cut 8 bases from V and 4 bases from J, with 15 bases between. The CDR3 loop spans 13 amino acids. Germline V CDR1 and CDR2: MDHEN, SYDVKM. The CDR3 is CASGRLLNYEQYF. As DNA, the CDR3 is TGTGCCAGCGGGAGGCTTCTAAATTACGAGCAGTACTTC.

There are many counts of this clonotype. This chain connects TRBV10-3 to TRBJ1-1, with 8 bases lining up with TRBD1. Germline CDR1 reads ENHRY; CDR2 reads SYGVKD. With V trimmed by 0 bases and J by 7 bases, 7 bases remained unmatched. This CDR3 is built from 15 residues. CDR3 loop: CAISESTGGAGEAFF. In nucleotides, the CDR3 is TGTGCCATCAGTGAGTCTACAGGGGGGGCAGGTGAAGCTTTCTTT.

On this clonotype: One junction end disagrees with the germline gene, perhaps due to a read error. The V call is TRBV29-1, the J call TRBJ2-7; the D gene is possibly TRBD1 (6 bases). Germline V gives CDR1 SQVTM, CDR2 ANQGSEA. CDR3 length: 14 amino acids. CDR3 amino acids: CSAEGDTHGYEQYF. Written as DNA, the CDR3 is TGCAGCGCTGAAGGGGACACCCACGGCTACGAGCAGTACTTC.

This clonotype was detected only a few times. CDR3 in amino acids: CSASLSGGPTDTQYF. CDR3 bases: TGCAGTGCCTCTCTTTCTGGCGGGCCCACAGATACGCAGTATTTT. The rearrangement joins TRBV20-1 to TRBJ2-3; D possibly corresponds to TRBD2 (5 bases). The CDR3 runs 15 residues. Germline loops: CDR1 DFQATT, CDR2 SNEGSKA (reference sequence). Deletions cut 6 bases from V and 2 bases from J, with 18 bases between.

This clonotype has at least ten counts. This chain joins TRBV13 and TRBJ2-7, with 16 bases lining up with TRBD2. The CDR3 runs 15 residues. The ends lost 5 bases at V and 7 bases at J; junction bases unmatched: 5. From germline, CDR1 is PRHDT and CDR2 FYEKMQ (reference sequence). The CDR3 DNA reads TGTGCCAGCAGCAAGGGGACTAGCGGGAGGGGTGAGCAGTACTTC. Its protein product is CASSKGTSGRGEQYF.

Worth noting for this clonotype: The conserved phenylalanine or tryptophan is not found at the CDR3 terminus, so this likely reflects a read error. No DNA is shown, since the ends of the CDR3 on it are uncertain; the CDR3 is the one TCRdb lists. V gene TRBV3-1 combines with J gene TRBJ2-5; the table's D call TRBD2 went unverified against the DNA. Germline values: CDR1 LGHDT, CDR2 YNNKEL (reference sequence). The CDR3 extends over 10 residues, inclusive of both ends. Here the CDR3 reads CASSQRRLAG.

As concerns this clonotype: The CDR3 ends on some other residue instead of the conserved phenylalanine or tryptophan, so this is likely a read error. The DNA is left out, because the CDR3 cannot be placed on it with certainty; the CDR3 is given as TCRdb lists it. The V call is TRBV29-1, the J call TRBJ1-4; TRBD1, the table's D call, lacks a check against the DNA. The germline gives CDR1 SQVTM, CDR2 ANQGSEA. The CDR3 length is 8 residues, termini included. The CDR3 here is CSATVTGS.

This clonotype turned up a few times. The rearrangement joins TRBV10-3 to TRBJ2-5; no definite D call. Germline CDR1 is ENHRY and CDR2 is SYGVKD. The ends were cut back, 6 bases at V and 9 bases at J, with 23 bases in the middle. This CDR3 has 15 residues. The CDR3 here is CAISASLEASEPQYF. CDR3 DNA sequence: TGTGCCATCAGCGCTTCGCTGGAAGCAAGTGAGCCCCAGTACTTC.

Only a few counts were recorded for this clonotype. V gene TRBV2 combines with J gene TRBJ2-7; 7 bases are shared with TRBD1. V lost 1 base to trimming and J lost 4 bases; unmatched junction nucleotides: 4. This CDR3 has 14 residues. The germline V gene encodes CDR1 SNHLY and CDR2 FYNNEI. CDR3 coding DNA: TGTGCCAGCAGTGAAGTAGGGACAGATTACGAGCAGTACTTC. Translation gives CASSEVGTDYEQYF.

This sequence joins TRBV4-1 and TRBJ1-1, with no clear D. The CDR3 has 14 residues. V gave up 1 base and J gave up 2 bases, with 8 bases separating them. Germline CDR1 MGHRA, CDR2 YSYEKL. The CDR3 loop is CASSQVALNTEAFF. CDR3 bases: TGCGCCAGCAGCCAAGTTGCGCTTAACACTGAAGCTTTCTTT.

This clonotype was detected many times. The CDR3 is CSAREGGLRGSEAFF. The CDR3 nucleotides read TGCAGTGCTAGAGAGGGGGGATTAAGGGGATCTGAAGCTTTCTTT. The chain couples TRBV20-1 to TRBJ1-1, with D tentatively TRBD1 (5 bases). CDR3 length equals 15 residues. CDR1 is DFQATT and CDR2 is SNEGSKA in the germline V gene (reference sequence). V lost 0 bases and J 6 bases, leaving 17 bases between the germline ends.

This clonotype has at least ten counts. The genes are TRBV6-5 and TRBJ2-7; the D is unclear. This CDR3 has 15 amino acids. Trimming pared 6 bases from V and 1 base from J, leaving 16 bases between. CDR1 is MNHEY and CDR2 is SVGAGI in the germline V gene. The DNA for the CDR3 is TGTGCCAGCAGCCCGGATGGAGATCCGTCCTACGAGCAGTACTTC. Translated: CASSPDGDPSYEQYF.

This clonotype appeared many times. This rearrangement joins TRBV28 to TRBJ1-2; the match to TRBD1 covers 8 bases. This CDR3 contains 14 residues. The germline V gene encodes CDR1 MDHEN and CDR2 SYDVKM. The J segment lost 4 bases and the V segment lost 2 bases, leaving 3 bases of the junction unmatched. The CDR3 reads CASSLGQGTYGYTF. The CDR3 DNA follows: TGTGCCAGCAGTTTAGGACAGGGAACCTATGGCTACACCTTC.

With regard to this clonotype: Likely a read error: the CDR3 ends without its conserved phenylalanine or tryptophan. The DNA is left out, because the CDR3 cannot be placed on it with certainty; the CDR3 is given as TCRdb lists it. The rearrangement links TRBV15 to TRBJ2-2. The length of the CDR3 is 8 amino acids, counting both ends. CDR1 is LNHNV and CDR2 is YYDKDF in the germline V gene (reference sequence). The CDR3 loop is CATSRARI.

CDR3 sequence (DNA): TGCGCCAGCAGCTTGCAGACAGGGGGCATTGAAAAACTGTTTTTT. Encoded protein: CASSLQTGGIEKLFF. The V and J genes are TRBV5-1 and TRBJ1-4; 10 nucleotides match TRBD1. Germline lookup yields CDR1 SGHRS and CDR2 YFSETQ. V lost 1 base, J lost 7 bases, and 4 bases stayed unmatched. This CDR3 is built from 15 residues.

This clonotype has just a few counts. V and J are TRBV29-1 and TRBJ2-2; 9 bases align to TRBD1. Germline CDR1 and CDR2: SQVTM and ANQGSEA. The CDR3 totals 12 residues. J gave up 5 bases and V 7 bases, and 2 bases lay outside the gene matches. CDR3 DNA: TGCAGCGGGGGACAGGGAACCGGGGAGCTGTTTTTT. It translates to CSGGQGTGELFF.